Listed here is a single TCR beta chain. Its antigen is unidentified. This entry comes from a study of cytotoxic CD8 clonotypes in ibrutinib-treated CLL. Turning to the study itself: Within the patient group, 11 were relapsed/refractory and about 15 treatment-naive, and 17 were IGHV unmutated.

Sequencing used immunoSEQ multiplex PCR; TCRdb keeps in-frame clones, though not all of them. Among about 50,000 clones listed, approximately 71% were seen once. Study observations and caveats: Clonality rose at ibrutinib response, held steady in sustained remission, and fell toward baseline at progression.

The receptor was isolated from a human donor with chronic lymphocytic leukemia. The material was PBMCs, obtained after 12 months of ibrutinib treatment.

CDR3 amino acids: CASSADRGSYGYTF. DNA for the CDR3: TGTGCCAGCAGCGCCGACAGGGGTAGCTATGGCTACACCTTC. The rearrangement links TRBV5-4 to TRBJ1-2; TRBD1 aligns across 8 bases. With V trimmed by 4 bases and J by 4 bases, 6 bases remained unmatched. CDR3 length equals 14 residues. Germline V gene lookup returns CDR1 SGHNT and CDR2 YYREEE (reference sequence).